This T cell receptor beta chain comes out of a study of molecular identifiers for immune sequencing clone quantification. Each library that profiled naive CD8 cells came from approximately 20,000 to 1,000,000 sorted cells with 10%, 30% or 50% RNA. Study-level results: Barcode collisions between identical TCR molecules could shrink estimates of highly expanded clone sizes.

Listed TCR primers, together with previously described methods, were used for the bulk TCR libraries. TCRdb re-called the PCR reads with MiXCR, one entry per CDR3 protein. Counted here are approximately 97,000 distinct CDR3 sequences, around 30% occurring once; the ten biggest clones make up roughly 9.7%. CDR1 and CDR2 (germline): MNHNS, SASEGT. This CDR3 contains 13 residues. The J segment lost 2 bases and the V segment lost 9 bases, leaving 2 bases of the junction unmatched. The table lists this clonotype with a few counts. Its matching antigen is unknown. Sequencing was done on a sample of naive CD8+ T cells from blood, with Jurkat cell RNA spiked in. Specified subset: FACS-sorted CD8+CD4-CCR7+CD45RA+ naive T cells. The origin of this receptor is a human donor in good health. Some libraries in this study had Jurkat cell RNA spiked in. The rearrangement uses TRBV6-1 and TRBJ2-7; 12 bases map to TRBD2. The CDR3 region has the DNA TGTGCCAGTGGACTAGCGGGACCCTACGAGCAGTACTTC. It encodes CASGLAGPYEQYF.